The rows below give T cell receptor beta chains drawn from one sample of a study of cytomegalovirus exposure and HLA in healthy donors. Assay: immunoSEQ multiplex PCR; the TCRdb copy retains only in-frame clones and omits some. The data hold under 200,000 clones, with more than 70% observed a single time. The specimen was PBMCs. Receptor source: a young man in good health and CMV-seronegative. Both conserved end residues are part of each CDR3. Size is omitted from some rows. Given values are once, few, many or a class for expanded clones.

v_call cdr3_length clone_size cdr3_aa
TRBV15 16 - CATGRDVGASNYGYTF
TRBV7-2 15 - CASSLSSGLAYEQYF
TRBV9 15 few CASSVSGQGHNEQFF
TRBV21-1 19 - CASSTTSGQGKVFNYGYTF
TRBV5-1 15 - CASSLRSNGGNEQYF
TRBV7-6 12 few CASSPGGYGYTF
TRBV19 14 - CASSISDRSNGYTF
TRBV6-5 13 - CASSYLGGNEQFF
TRBV4-1 14 - CASSQDPVDSLQHF
TRBV5-1 15 - CASSLLGGISYEQYF
TRBV7-2 13 few CASSPWGGYEQYF
TRBV7-2 14 - CASSLIAKVDTQYF
TRBV6-5 16 - CASSSDRGPPAGELFF
TRBV18 13 - CASSPLAGYEQYF
TRBV7-9 17 - CASSLAPLGATKNIQYF
TRBV6-1 15 - CASSEGVAHSNEQFF
TRBV11-3 17 - CASSPAASGSRYNEQFF
TRBV6-5 15 - CASSSFAGGRDEQFF
TRBV7-2 13 - CASSKTVNYGYTF
TRBV18 15 few CASSLGTINLGEAFF
TRBV7-8 14 - CASRGGLSYNEQFF
TRBV5-6 13 - CASSLETVASAFF
TRBV28 15 - CASSPLGRTQETQYF
TRBV5-1 15 - CASSLGTGGEETQYF
TRBV4-2 15 - CASSLSQGTVTEAFF
TRBV5-1 16 - CASSLAQGAVNTEAFF
TRBV27 15 - CASSFAGESTDTQYF
TRBV7-6 15 - CASSRLASTYNEQFF
TRBV7-2 14 - CASSLDGARYEQYF
TRBV4-2 16 once CASSQDLAGGTDTQYF
TRBV7-2 12 - CASSDSGETQYF
TRBV7-9 14 - CASSWAGSRTEAFF
TRBV28 15 - CASTPAGVSNQPQHF
TRBV19 15 - CASSYPSGDSYEQYF
TRBV7-3 13 - CASSLLAQETQYF
TRBV4-1 15 - CASSHSLQGDNEQFF
TRBV21-1 20 - CASSSPKVPGQGAMNTEAFF
TRBV2 14 - CASTQGGGPETQYF
TRBV5-1 14 - CASSLGTGFLRYTF
TRBV11-3 14 - CASSLGRSTDTQYF
TRBV5-6 18 - CASSLVLRQGWSYNEQFF
TRBV19 18 - CASSPHFSSGINTGELFF
TRBV18 14 - CASSPGTENYGYTF
TRBV18 14 - CASSPSGGQETQYF
TRBV7-9 19 few CASSPIILRQGPTNYGYTF
TRBV6-4 14 - CASSPQGSYNEQFF
TRBV9 16 - CASSVGGGVLGHEQFF
TRBV7-2 16 - CASSYPETGSNEKLFF
TRBV4-1 14 - CASLRSSLSYEQFF
TRBV7-2 15 - CASSLQGGRTDTQYF
TRBV7-9 15 - CASSHPPGTGNTIYF
TRBV11-3 13 once CASGGSVGGEQFF
TRBV10-2 16 - CASSKIPGLTQNEQFF
TRBV27 19 - CASSLPPLPGQGRAVELFF
TRBV5-4 15 - CASSLEPAGVYEQYF
TRBV12-5 16 - CASGLFPGTLGETQYF
TRBV5-1 13 few CASSPGGAGELFF
TRBV5-1 15 - CASSLSGGHTDTQYF
TRBV7-6 19 - CASSLQASGRFIVYNEQFF